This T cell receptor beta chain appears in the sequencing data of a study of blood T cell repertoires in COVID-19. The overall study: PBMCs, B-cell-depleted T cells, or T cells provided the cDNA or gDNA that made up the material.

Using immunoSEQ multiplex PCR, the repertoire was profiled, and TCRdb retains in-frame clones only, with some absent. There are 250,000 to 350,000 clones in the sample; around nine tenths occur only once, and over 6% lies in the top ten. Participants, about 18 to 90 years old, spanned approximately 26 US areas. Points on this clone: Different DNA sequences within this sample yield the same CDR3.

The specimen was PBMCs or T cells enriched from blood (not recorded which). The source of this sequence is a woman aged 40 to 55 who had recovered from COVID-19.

The CDR3 loop is CASSALAGPYEQYF. As DNA, the CDR3 is TGTGCCAGCAGCGCCCTAGCGGGACCCTACGAGCAGTACTTC. The chain joins TRBV7-3 to TRBJ2-7; 9 positions agree with TRBD2. Germline values: CDR1 SGHTA, CDR2 FQGTGA. The CDR3 extends over 14 amino acids. V shed 5 bases and J 2 bases; nucleotides not matched to a gene: 4.